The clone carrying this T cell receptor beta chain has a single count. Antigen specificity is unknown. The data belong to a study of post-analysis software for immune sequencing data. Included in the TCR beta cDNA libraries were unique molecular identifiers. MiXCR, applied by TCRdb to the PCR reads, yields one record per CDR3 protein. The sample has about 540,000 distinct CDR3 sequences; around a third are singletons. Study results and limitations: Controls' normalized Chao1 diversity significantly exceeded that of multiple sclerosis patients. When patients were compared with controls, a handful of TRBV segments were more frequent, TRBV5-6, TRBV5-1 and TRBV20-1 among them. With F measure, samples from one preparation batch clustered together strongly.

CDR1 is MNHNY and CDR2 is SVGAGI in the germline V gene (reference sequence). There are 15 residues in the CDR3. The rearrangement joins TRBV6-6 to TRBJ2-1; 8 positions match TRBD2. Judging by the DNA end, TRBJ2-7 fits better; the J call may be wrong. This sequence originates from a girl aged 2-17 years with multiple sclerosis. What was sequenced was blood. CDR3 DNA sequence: TGTGCCAGCAGTTACGCGGGGGGAGAATACAATGAGCAGTACTTC. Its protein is CASSYAGGEYNEQYF.